The rows below give T cell receptor beta chains drawn from one sample of a study of cytomegalovirus exposure and HLA in healthy donors. Profiled with immunoSEQ multiplex PCR; TCRdb holds only in-frame clones, not every one. In all, the sample yields some 130,000 clones. Sample: PBMCs. The receptor set was obtained from a middle-aged woman in good health and CMV-seropositive. Both conserved end residues are part of each CDR3. A D gene is named only where the DNA matches it firmly.

D: -; V: TRBV30; J: TRBJ2-3; DNA: TGTGCCTGGAGTGTACAAGGGGCAGGCCTCACAGATACGCAGTATTTT; CDR3: CAWSVQGAGLTDTQYF
D: -; V: TRBV6-5; J: TRBJ1-5; DNA: TGTGCCAGCAGACGACAGGTCTATAGCAACCAGCCCCAGCATTTT; CDR3: CASRRQVYSNQPQHF
D: -; V: TRBV28; J: TRBJ2-7; DNA: TGTGCCAGCAGCACTAGTCGACCCGAGCAGTACTTC; CDR3: CASSTSRPEQYF
D: TRBD1; V: TRBV5-1; J: TRBJ1-2; DNA: TGCGCCAGCAGCTTGGTCTCACAGGGGGGGGATGGCTACACCTTC; CDR3: CASSLVSQGGDGYTF
D: TRBD1; V: TRBV27; J: TRBJ2-2; DNA: TGTGCCAGCAGTCAGTGGACAGGGGGCTCGGGCGGGGAGCTGTTTTTT; CDR3: CASSQWTGGSGGELFF
D: -; V: TRBV6-1; J: TRBJ1-1; DNA: TGTGCCAGCAGGCTACGCCAGGGGAACACTGAAGCTTTCTTT; CDR3: CASRLRQGNTEAFF
D: -; V: TRBV19; J: TRBJ2-2; DNA: TGTGCCAGTAGCACAGGGTGGGTGACCGGGGAGCTGTTTTTT; CDR3: CASSTGWVTGELFF
D: TRBD1; V: TRBV7-2; J: TRBJ1-5; DNA: TGTGCCAGCAGCTTAGAGGCGACAGGGGGCGGGCATCAGCCCCAGCATTTT; CDR3: CASSLEATGGGHQPQHF
D: -; V: TRBV18; J: TRBJ1-1; DNA: TGTGCCAGCTCACCACTCGGGTGGAGACCACATGAAGCTTTCTTT; CDR3: CASSPLGWRPHEAFF
D: TRBD1; V: TRBV9; J: TRBJ1-2; DNA: TGTGCCAGCAGCGTTGGTTCAGGGGGTAACTATGGCTACACCTTC; CDR3: CASSVGSGGNYGYTF
D: TRBD2; V: TRBV18; J: TRBJ2-7; DNA: TGTGCCAGCTCACCCTCCGGGACTAGCGGGGACGAGCAGTACTTC; CDR3: CASSPSGTSGDEQYF
D: TRBD2; V: TRBV7-6; J: TRBJ2-7; DNA: TGTGCCAGCAGCACAGGACTAGCGCAAACCTACGAGCAGTACTTC; CDR3: CASSTGLAQTYEQYF
D: TRBD2; V: TRBV10-3; J: TRBJ2-2; DNA: TGTGCCATCTCTGGGTCGGCGGGAGCTGACACCGGGGAGCTGTTTTTT; CDR3: CAISGSAGADTGELFF
D: TRBD2; V: TRBV6-1; J: TRBJ2-3; DNA: TGTGCCACCGGGACGGGGGGTGTAGATACGCAGTATTTT; CDR3: CATGTGGVDTQYF
D: -; V: TRBV29-1; J: TRBJ2-1; DNA: TGCAGCGTTCGACCTGGCGGGCAGTTCTTC; CDR3: CSVRPGGQFF
D: -; V: TRBV5-1; J: TRBJ2-1; DNA: TGCGCCAGCAGCGACTTCGTTGGGGGGAATGAGCAGTTCTTC; CDR3: CASSDFVGGNEQFF